Listed here are 15 T cell receptor beta chains from one sample, sequenced in a study of blood T cell repertoires in COVID-19. Produced via immunoSEQ multiplex PCR; TCRdb's table is partial and in-frame only. The top ten clones hold 10% to 15% of a sample with 150,000 or so clones, 65% to 85% of them seen once. The sequencing sample was made of PBMCs or T cells enriched from blood (not recorded which). All receptors come from a woman aged 60-70 years who had recovered from COVID-19.

The chain links TRBV6-5 to TRBJ1-1; TRBD1 agrees at 7 bases. Germline CDR1 is MNHEY and CDR2 is SVGAGI. This CDR3 has 12 residues. Unmatched junction bases numbered 4, after V lost 5 bases and J lost 7 bases. The CDR3 loop is CASSPRQGEAFF. CDR3 DNA: TGTGCCAGCAGTCCAAGACAGGGTGAAGCTTTCTTT.

V and J are TRBV6-2 or TRBV6-3 and TRBJ1-3; D is possibly TRBD1 (5 bases). This CDR3 is 15 amino acids long. Germline V lookup: CDR1 MNHEY, CDR2 SVGEGT. Trimming removed 6 bases from V and 0 bases from J, with 12 bases in between. CDR3 in DNA: TGTGCCAGCAGCTATAGACAGCTCTCTGGAAACACCATATATTTT. Encoded protein: CASSYRQLSGNTIYF.

The genes are TRBV30 and TRBJ2-7; TRBD2 aligns across 7 bases. J was trimmed by 0 bases and V by 3 bases; bases with no gene match: 11. Germline CDR1 and CDR2: GTSNPN and SVGIG (reference sequence). The CDR3 loop spans 16 amino acids. The CDR3, as DNA: TGTGCCTGGAGCCCCATGGGGCGGGGGAGCTCCTACGAGCAGTACTTC. Its protein is CAWSPMGRGSSYEQYF.

The chain recombines TRBV5-1 with TRBJ2-1, with 14 bases lining up with TRBD2. J lost 3 bases, V lost 4 bases, and 9 bases had no gene match. CDR1 and CDR2 from the germline V gene are SGHRS and YFSETQ. CDR3 length equals 18 residues. CDR3 protein: CASSPGTSGSFGYNEQFF. CDR3 sequence (DNA): TGCGCCAGCAGCCCAGGGACTAGCGGGAGTTTCGGCTACAATGAGCAGTTCTTC.

The gene calls are TRBV5-1 and TRBJ1-5; TRBD1 agrees at 7 bases. Germline values: CDR1 SGHRS, CDR2 YFSETQ. The CDR3 is 14 amino acids. Trimming at V came to 4 bases and at J to 5 bases, leaving 6 bases not matched to a gene. The CDR3, as DNA: TGCGCCAGCAGCCCCGGACAGGCAGATCAGCCCCAGCATTTT. Translation gives CASSPGQADQPQHF.

The rearrangement joins TRBV28 to TRBJ2-2; 8 bases line up with TRBD1. V lost 5 bases and J lost 3; bases outside the gene matches: 2. This CDR3 is 14 amino acids long. The germline CDR1 and CDR2 sequences are MDHEN and SYDVKM. CDR3 amino acids: CASSRQGYTGELFF. The CDR3 DNA follows: TGTGCCAGCAGTCGACAGGGGTACACCGGGGAGCTGTTTTTT.

This chain connects TRBV28 to TRBJ2-1; 8 bases fit TRBD1. Trimming took 4 bases from V and 8 from J; bases not matched to a gene: 4. This CDR3 spans 13 amino acids. Germline CDR1 and CDR2: MDHEN and SYDVKM. The CDR3 reads CASSSEDRDEQFF. The CDR3 DNA reads TGTGCCAGCAGTTCGGAGGACAGGGATGAGCAGTTCTTC.

This clone was detected once. This sequence joins TRBV2 and TRBJ1-2; 10 nucleotides line up with TRBD1. The CDR3 contains 14 residues. CDR1 and CDR2 (germline): SNHLY, FYNNEI. V gave up 3 bases and J gave up 7 bases; unmatched junction bases: 5. DNA of the CDR3: TGTGCCAGCAGTGACTCCGGGACAGGGGCTGGCTACACCTTC. It codes for CASSDSGTGAGYTF.

V gene TRBV18 combines with J gene TRBJ2-3; D may be TRBD1 (6 bases). The length of the CDR3 is 13 residues. The V end lost 5 bases, the J end lost 4 bases, and 10 bases lay between the germline ends. Germline V CDR1 and CDR2: KGHSH, LQKENI. This CDR3 is CASSTGLADTQYF. The CDR3 nucleotides are TGTGCCAGCTCAACAGGGTTGGCAGATACGCAGTATTTT.

The V and J genes are TRBV5-1 and TRBJ2-7; D is possibly TRBD1 (5 bases). V was cut by 1 base and J by 1 base, with 15 bases left in between. CDR1 is SGHRS, CDR2 YFSETQ, per germline. This CDR3 has 16 residues. The CDR3 nucleotides read TGCGCCAGCAGCTTGCGGGCTTCGCAGGGATCCTACGAGCAGTACTTC. This translates into CASSLRASQGSYEQYF.

This chain links TRBV5-1 with TRBJ1-4, with 9 bases identical to TRBD1. CDR1 SGHRS and CDR2 YFSETQ come from the germline V gene. V gave up 4 bases and J gave up 17 bases; unmatched junction bases: 12. This CDR3 is built from 13 residues. The CDR3 coding sequence is TGCGCCAGCAGCGAAAGACCGGGACAGGGCGCATTTTTT. Its protein is CASSERPGQGAFF.

The CDR3 DNA sequence: TGTGCCAGCACGTACGGGGGGGCTTCTGGGACTGAAGCTTTCTTT. Its protein is CASTYGGASGTEAFF. The chain links TRBV28 to TRBJ1-1; D is possibly TRBD1 (6 bases). The germline V and J ends were trimmed by 7 bases and 5 bases, with 20 bases remaining between them. The CDR3 totals 15 residues. Germline V gene sequence: CDR1 MDHEN, CDR2 SYDVKM.

The CDR3 sequence: CASSESGSAYNEQFF. CDR3 DNA sequence: TGTGCCAGCAGCGAAAGCGGGAGCGCCTACAATGAGCAGTTCTTC. The chain uses TRBV9 and TRBJ2-1; 8 nucleotides line up with TRBD2. The J segment lost 2 bases and the V segment lost 3 bases, leaving 4 bases of the junction unmatched. In germline, CDR1 is SGDLS, CDR2 YYNGEE. The CDR3 totals 15 residues. Filled out from reference TRBV9 and TRBJ2-1, the complete variable domain reads DSGVTQTPKHLITATGQRVTLRCSPRSGDLSVYWYQQSLDQGLQFLIQYYNGEERAKGNILERFSAQQFPDLHSELNLSSLELGDSALYFCASSESGSAYNEQFFGPGTRLTVL.

The J gene is TRBJ1-1, the V gene TRBV6-5; 9 bases are a match to TRBD1. Losses at the gene ends were 6 bases for V and 3 bases for J; bases not matched to a gene: 8. This CDR3 is 15 amino acids long. Germline values: CDR1 MNHEY, CDR2 SVGAGI. The CDR3: CASSHRGRGDTEAFF. For the CDR3, the DNA is TGTGCCAGCAGCCACAGGGGGCGGGGAGACACTGAAGCTTTCTTT.

This clone was found a few times. The rearrangement links TRBV2 to TRBJ1-6; D possibly corresponds to TRBD1 (6 bases). The CDR3 is 14 amino acids. Germline CDR1 and CDR2: SNHLY and FYNNEI. V lost 5 bases and J lost 5, with 10 bases in between. CDR3: CASSPTGNNSPLHF. CDR3 coding DNA: TGTGCCAGCAGTCCCACAGGGAATAATTCACCCCTCCACTTT.